Shown below are 29 T cell receptor beta chains from a single sample sequenced in a study of blood T cells in healthy people across ages. The authors ran a second PCR of about 6 to 11 cycles using a sample-barcoded 5' primer and a J-beta primer mix. TCRdb processed the 5' RACE reads anew with MiXCR; each CDR3 protein has one entry. The sample shows hundreds of thousands of distinct CDR3 sequences, under 45% of them seen only once. The sequencing input was blood. Receptors were obtained from a man aged 60 to 75 in good health.

The CDR3 reads CASKTGGTDTQYF. The CDR3, as DNA: TGTGCCAGCAAGACAGGGGGCACAGATACGCAGTATTTT. The J gene is TRBJ2-3, the V gene TRBV28; TRBD1 aligns across 8 bases. CDR1 and CDR2 from the germline V gene are MDHEN and SYDVKM. Trimming took 7 bases from V and 1 from J; bases not matched to a gene: 1. There are 13 residues in the CDR3.

This chain joins TRBV6-2 or TRBV6-3 and TRBJ2-4; D call uncertain. The germline V gene has CDR1 MNHEY and CDR2 SVGEGT. V gave up 10 bases and J gave up 5 bases, with 18 bases separating them. The CDR3 sequence is 14 residues long. Here the CDR3 reads CATSNPDPQNIQYF. The CDR3 bases are TGTGCCACCTCGAACCCGGACCCTCAAAACATTCAGTACTTC.

This rearrangement joins TRBV9 to TRBJ1-6, with a weak D call TRBD1 (5 bases). This CDR3 region has 18 residues. The V end lost 6 bases, the J end lost 1 base, and 20 bases lay between the germline ends. Germline values: CDR1 SGDLS, CDR2 YYNGEE. DNA of the CDR3: TGTGCCAGCACCAGGGAGCCGCCGGAGGGTTCCTATAATTCACCCCTCCACTTT. Protein sequence: CASTREPPEGSYNSPLHF.

CDR3 coding DNA: TGTGCCACCAGCAACTACAGGGTCACCAGCTACGAGCAGTACTTC. This sequence encodes CATSNYRVTSYEQYF. This chain links TRBV15 with TRBJ2-7; TRBD1 might be the D (6 bases). The CDR3 spans 15 residues. Trimming took 4 bases from V and 3 from J, leaving 16 bases between them. The germline CDR1 and CDR2 sequences are LNHNV and YYDKDF (reference sequence).

The J gene is TRBJ1-2, the V gene TRBV7-2; 8 nucleotides match TRBD1. The CDR3 is made up of 16 amino acids. Germline trimming cut 0 bases from V and 1 base from J; bases unmatched to any gene: 4. Germline lookup yields CDR1 SGHTA and CDR2 FQGNSA. The CDR3 region is CASSLAWDRINYGYTF. The CDR3 DNA reads as TGTGCCAGCAGCTTAGCATGGGACAGGATTAACTATGGCTACACCTTC.

As regards this clonotype: This may be a read error: a much more frequent sequence differs by one nucleotide. The chain employs TRBV5-5 and TRBJ2-4, with 8 bases matching TRBD2. CDR1 and CDR2 (germline): SGHKS, YYEKEE (reference sequence). This CDR3 has 18 amino acids. The CDR3: CAGSLSSGERLAKNIQYF. In DNA, the CDR3 is TGTGCCGGCAGCTTGAGTAGCGGGGAGCGTTTAGCCAAAAACATTCAGTACTTC.

Points on this clonotype: One junction end disagrees with the germline gene, perhaps due to a read error. The chain links TRBV11-2 to TRBJ2-3; the match to TRBD2 covers 10 bases. The germline V gene has CDR1 SGHAT and CDR2 FQNNGV. CDR3 length equals 22 residues. The CDR3 DNA reads as TGTACCAGCAGCTTAGAGTCCCAGTTGCTAGCGGGGGACACTTCTAGCACAGATACGCAGTATTTT. This gives the protein CTSSLESQLLAGDTSSTDTQYF.

The genes are TRBV28 and TRBJ2-1; D gene uncertain. V was trimmed by 6 bases and J by 0 bases, leaving 15 bases between them. From germline, CDR1 is MDHEN and CDR2 SYDVKM. The CDR3 totals 16 residues. CDR3 nucleotides: TGTGCCAGCAGACCCCGTAAGACAAGCTCCTACAATGAGCAGTTCTTC. Its protein product is CASRPRKTSSYNEQFF.

This clonotype was picked up a small number of times. V and J are TRBV7-2 and TRBJ1-4, with TRBD1 identical over 10 bases. The CDR3 length is 14 residues. The germline V gene encodes CDR1 SGHTA and CDR2 FQGNSA. Trimming took 5 bases from V and 10 from J; bases not matched to a gene: 7. CDR3 in DNA: TGTGCCAGCAGCCGAGACAGGGGGCGCGGAAAACTGTTTTTT. Its translation: CASSRDRGRGKLFF.

This chain links TRBV12-3 or TRBV12-4 with TRBJ2-3; D not resolved. The V end was cut by 3 bases, the J end by 7 bases, with 8 bases between. The CDR3 runs to 12 residues. The CDR3 reads CASSFLGNTQYF. CDR3 nucleotide sequence: TGTGCCAGCAGTTTTTTGGGAAATACGCAGTATTTT.

The gene calls are TRBV10-3 and TRBJ1-5, with D maybe TRBD1 (5 bases). The V end was cut by 3 bases, the J end by 0 bases, with 12 bases between. The CDR3 loop spans 16 amino acids. Germline V lookup: CDR1 ENHRY, CDR2 SYGVKD. CDR3 amino acids: CAISDRAGYSNQPQHF. In DNA, the CDR3 is TGTGCCATCAGTGACAGGGCGGGATATAGCAATCAGCCCCAGCATTTT.

The CDR3 DNA follows: TGTGCCAGCAGCTACGGACTAGCGGGAAAGACCCAGTTCTTC. Translating gives CASSYGLAGKTQFF. This chain joins TRBV6-6 and TRBJ2-1, with 12 bases that match TRBD2. Unmatched junction bases numbered 10, after V lost 6 bases and J lost 13 bases. In germline, CDR1 is MNHNY, CDR2 SVGAGI (reference sequence). The CDR3 consists of 14 residues.

The chain couples TRBV11-2 to TRBJ2-5; 16 bases are shared with TRBD2. This CDR3 region has 19 residues. Germline V gene data show CDR1 as SGHAT and CDR2 as FQNNGV. Germline trimming cut 4 bases from V and 11 bases from J; bases unmatched to any gene: 19. The DNA for the CDR3 is TGTGCCAGCAGCTCAACCGGGACTAGCGGGGGGGCGGCCTGGGGTGAGCAGTACTTC. Translating it yields CASSSTGTSGGAAWGEQYF.

In its sample, this clonotype was seen a few times. The J gene is TRBJ1-1, the V gene TRBV12-3 or TRBV12-4, with 10 bases identical to TRBD1. The junction had 7 bases not matched to a gene; V was cut back by 6 bases and J by 3 bases. The CDR3 runs 15 residues. In nucleotides, the CDR3 is TGTGCCAGCAGAGACAGGGGGCTTGCGGACACTGAAGCTTTCTTT. Protein product: CASRDRGLADTEAFF.

This clonotype was seen many times. The J gene is TRBJ2-1, the V gene TRBV7-2; D possibly corresponds to TRBD2 (6 bases). V was clipped by 5 bases and J by 7 bases, with 18 bases between them. Germline V gene lookup returns CDR1 SGHTA and CDR2 FQGNSA. This CDR3 spans 15 amino acids. CDR3 sequence reads: CASSPPGSGVNEQFF. The CDR3 coding sequence is TGTGCCAGCAGCCCCCCGGGGTCGGGGGTTAATGAGCAGTTCTTC.

This clonotype has ten or more counts. This chain joins TRBV5-1 and TRBJ2-7, with TRBD1 matching over 8 bases. J gave up 5 bases and V 5 bases, and 6 bases lay outside the gene matches. The CDR3 has 13 residues. Germline V gene data show CDR1 as SGHRS and CDR2 as YFSETQ. This CDR3 is CASRPTGGNEQYF. CDR3 in DNA: TGCGCCAGCAGGCCAACAGGGGGTAACGAGCAGTACTTC. Based on the CDR3 plus reference TRBV5-1 and TRBJ2-7, the full variable domain is KAGVTQTPRYLIKTRGQQVTLSCSPISGHRSVSWYQQTPGQGLQFLFEYFSETQRNKGNFPGRFSGRQFSNSRSEMNVSTLELGDSALYLCASRPTGGNEQYFGPGTRLTVT.

V is TRBV20-1 and J is TRBJ1-2; TRBD1 might be the D (5 bases). Germline values: CDR1 DFQATT, CDR2 SNEGSKA (reference sequence). The CDR3 length is 12 residues. The CDR3 is CSANRDGSGYTF. The CDR3, as DNA: TGCAGCGCAAACCGGGACGGTAGTGGATACACCTTC.

The rearrangement uses TRBV11-3 and TRBJ1-4; 8 bases fit TRBD1. With V trimmed by 1 base and J by 8 bases, 6 bases remained unmatched. The CDR3 is 15 amino acids. Germline CDR1 reads SGHNT; CDR2 reads YENEEA. The CDR3 reads CASSLGGQGNEKLFF. CDR3 in DNA: TGTGCCAGCAGCTTAGGCGGACAGGGTAACGAAAAACTGTTTTTT.

The chain links TRBV16 to TRBJ1-2, with D possibly matching TRBD1 (5 bases). V gave up 0 bases and J gave up 8 bases, with 10 bases separating them. The length of the CDR3 is 13 residues. Germline lookup yields CDR1 KGHSY and CDR2 FQNENV. The CDR3 here is CASSQSDSSGYTF. The DNA for the CDR3 is TGTGCCAGCAGCCAATCAGACAGCTCGGGCTACACCTTC. The full variable domain, in which reference TRBV16 and TRBJ1-2 provide the parts outside the CDR3, is GEEVAQTPKHLVRGEGQKAKLYCAPIKGHSYVFWYQQVLKNEFKFLISFQNENVFDETGMPKERFSAKCLPNSPCSLEIQATKLEDSAVYFCASSQSDSSGYTFGSGTRLTVV.

The rearrangement joins TRBV28 to TRBJ1-5; the D gene is possibly TRBD1 (6 bases). This CDR3 is 15 amino acids long. From germline, CDR1 is MDHEN and CDR2 SYDVKM. Trimming removed 7 bases at V and 3 bases at J, with 16 bases between. Written as DNA, the CDR3 is TGTGCCAGCAAAGCCCTGACAGGTAACAATCAGCCCCAGCATTTT. Its protein product is CASKALTGNNQPQHF.

This clonotype was observed a few times. The chain has TRBV6-6 and TRBJ2-1; D is undetermined. The CDR3 has 15 residues. The V end was cut by 0 bases, the J end by 5 bases, with 11 bases between. Germline values: CDR1 MNHNY, CDR2 SVGAGI (reference sequence). CDR3 nucleotide sequence: TGTGCCAGCAGTTACTCGAAGGTGTCGAACAATGAGCAGTTCTTC. Residues: CASSYSKVSNNEQFF.

Worth noting for this clonotype: This may come from a read error, since a much larger clone is one base off. The chain joins TRBV7-6 to TRBJ2-7; possibly TRBD1 for D (5 bases). The V end lost 1 base, the J end lost 7 bases, and 17 bases lay between the germline ends. Germline V gene sequence: CDR1 SGHVS, CDR2 FNYEAQ. CDR3 length equals 15 residues. The CDR3 DNA is TGTGCCAGCAGCTTAGGGCCCCAGGGAAGCAATGAGCAGTACTTC. As protein: CASSLGPQGSNEQYF.

The gene calls are TRBV12-3 or TRBV12-4 and TRBJ2-7, with D tentatively TRBD1 or TRBD2 (5 bases each). V shed 9 bases and J shed 2 bases, with 14 bases lying between them. The CDR3 spans 13 residues. The CDR3 reads CASGRDGPYEQYF. The CDR3 DNA follows: TGTGCCAGTGGACGGGACGGACCCTACGAGCAGTACTTC.

The chain couples TRBV9 to TRBJ1-2; possible D gene TRBD1, 5 bases. Germline values: CDR1 SGDLS, CDR2 YYNGEE. There are 16 residues in the CDR3. V was trimmed by 0 bases and J by 1 base, leaving 13 bases between them. The CDR3: CASSVGPDSRNYGYTF. CDR3 DNA: TGTGCCAGCAGCGTAGGACCTGACAGCCGTAACTATGGCTACACCTTC.

This clonotype has a count of ten or more. The DNA of the CDR3 is TGTGCCAGCAGCACGGGGACGGGGGGGGGCTACACCTTC. Translating gives CASSTGTGGGYTF. The chain recombines TRBV7-2 with TRBJ1-2; a weak D match, TRBD1 (5 bases). The CDR3 is made up of 13 amino acids. Trimming removed 5 bases from V and 8 bases from J, with 15 bases in between. Germline V gene sequence: CDR1 SGHTA, CDR2 FQGNSA.

The rearrangement links TRBV12-3 or TRBV12-4 to TRBJ2-2, with TRBD1 matching 7 bases. With V trimmed by 6 bases and J by 5 bases, 3 bases remained unmatched. CDR3 length equals 13 residues. The CDR3 DNA follows: TGTGCCAGCAGGGTGACAGGGACCGGGGAGCTGTTTTTT. It is translated as CASRVTGTGELFF.

The chain carries TRBV11-1 and TRBJ2-2, with TRBD1 matching 7 bases. This CDR3 comprises 17 residues. In germline, CDR1 is SGHAT, CDR2 FQDESV (reference sequence). Trimming took 3 bases from V and 0 from J; bases not matched to a gene: 7. The chain's CDR3 is CASSFGAGTANTGELFF. CDR3 coding DNA: TGTGCCAGCAGCTTCGGGGCCGGGACAGCGAACACCGGGGAGCTGTTTTTT.

V and J are TRBV6-1 and TRBJ2-7; 11 bases line up with TRBD2. The V segment lost 2 bases and the J segment 5 bases; nucleotides outside the gene matches: 17. The CDR3 contains 19 residues. The V gene's germline CDR1 is MNHNS and CDR2 SASEGT. CDR3 protein: CASSETGRASGGSMDEQYF. In nucleotides, the CDR3 is TGTGCCAGCAGTGAAACCGGTCGGGCTAGCGGGGGGAGTATGGACGAGCAGTACTTC.

This clonotype has more than one count but fewer than ten. The rearrangement links TRBV4-1 to TRBJ1-2; maybe TRBD1 (5 bases). Deletions cut 1 base from V and 4 bases from J, with 13 bases between. Germline V gene sequence: CDR1 MGHRA, CDR2 YSYEKL. There are 15 residues in the CDR3. CDR3 loop: CASSQGFTGSYGYTF. The CDR3 bases are TGCGCCAGCAGCCAAGGGTTCACAGGTTCCTATGGCTACACCTTC.